This T cell receptor (beta chain) was obtained from a study of T cells expressing NK-cell markers. The CDR3 consists of 13 residues. TCRdb reworked the 5' RACE reads into one entry per CDR3 protein, no DNA. Its listing shows hundreds of thousands of distinct CDR3 sequences. This receptor was identified in a man aged 18 to 29 in good health. What was sequenced was blood T cells: a sorted CD56 or NKG2C T cell subset, CD4+ or CD8+ T cells, or bulk PBMC T cells (not recorded which). The rearrangement joins TRBV12-3 or TRBV12-4 to TRBJ1-2; TCRdb's D gene call, TRBD1, goes unchecked for lack of DNA. The CDR3 spells CASTPGGRYGYTF.